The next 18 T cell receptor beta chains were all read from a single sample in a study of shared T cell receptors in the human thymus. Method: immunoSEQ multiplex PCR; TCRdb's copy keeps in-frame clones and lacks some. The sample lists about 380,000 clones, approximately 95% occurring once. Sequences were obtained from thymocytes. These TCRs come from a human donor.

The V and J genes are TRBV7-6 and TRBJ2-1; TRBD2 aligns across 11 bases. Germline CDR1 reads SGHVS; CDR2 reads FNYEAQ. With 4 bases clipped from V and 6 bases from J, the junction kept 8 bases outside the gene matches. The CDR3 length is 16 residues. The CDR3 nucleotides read TGTGCCAGCAGCTACCGTGGTAGCGGGAGGGCCAATGAGCAGTTCTTC. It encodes CASSYRGSGRANEQFF.

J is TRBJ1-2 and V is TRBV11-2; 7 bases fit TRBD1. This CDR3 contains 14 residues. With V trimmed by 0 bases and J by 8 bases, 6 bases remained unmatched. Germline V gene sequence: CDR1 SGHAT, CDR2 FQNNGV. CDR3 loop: CASSLDLAGGGYTF. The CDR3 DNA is TGTGCCAGCAGCTTAGATCTGGCAGGGGGAGGCTACACCTTC.

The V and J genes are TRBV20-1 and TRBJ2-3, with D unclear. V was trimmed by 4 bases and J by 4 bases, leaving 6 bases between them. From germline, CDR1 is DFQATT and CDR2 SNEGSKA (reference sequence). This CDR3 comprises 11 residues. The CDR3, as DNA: TGCAGTGCTAACGCCGCAGATACGCAGTATTTT. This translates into CSANAADTQYF.

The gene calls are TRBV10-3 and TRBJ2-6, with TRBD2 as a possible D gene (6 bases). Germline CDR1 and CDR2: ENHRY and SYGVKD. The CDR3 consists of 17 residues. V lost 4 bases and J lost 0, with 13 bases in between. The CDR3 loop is CAISVEGRDSGANVLTF. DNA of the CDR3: TGTGCCATCAGTGTGGAGGGTCGGGACTCTGGGGCCAACGTCCTGACTTTC.

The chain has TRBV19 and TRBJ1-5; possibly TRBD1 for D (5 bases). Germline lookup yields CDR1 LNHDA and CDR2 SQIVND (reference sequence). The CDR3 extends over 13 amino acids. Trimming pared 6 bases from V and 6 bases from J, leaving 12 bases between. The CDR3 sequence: CASRGRAFQPQHF. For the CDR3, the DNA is TGTGCCAGTAGGGGCAGGGCGTTTCAGCCCCAGCATTTT.

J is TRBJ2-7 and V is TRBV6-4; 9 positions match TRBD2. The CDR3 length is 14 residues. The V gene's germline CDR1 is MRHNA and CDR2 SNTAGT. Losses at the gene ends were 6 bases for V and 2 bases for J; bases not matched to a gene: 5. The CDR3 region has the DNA TGTGCCAGCAGGCTAGCGGGACCGCCCTACGAGCAGTACTTC. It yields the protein CASRLAGPPYEQYF.

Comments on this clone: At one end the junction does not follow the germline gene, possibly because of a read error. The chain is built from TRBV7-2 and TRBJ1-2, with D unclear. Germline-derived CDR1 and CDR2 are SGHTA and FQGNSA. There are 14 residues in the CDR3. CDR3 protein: CASSLRTAHYGYTF. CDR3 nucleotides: TGTGCCAGCAGCTTACGGACGGCTCACTACGGCTACACCTTC. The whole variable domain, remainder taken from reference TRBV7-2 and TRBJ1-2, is GAGVSQSPSNKVTEKGKDVELRCDPISGHTALYWYRQSLGQGLEFLIYFQGNSAPDKSGLPSDRFSAERTGGSVSTLTIQRTQQEDSAVYLCASSLRTAHYGYTFGSGTRLTVV.

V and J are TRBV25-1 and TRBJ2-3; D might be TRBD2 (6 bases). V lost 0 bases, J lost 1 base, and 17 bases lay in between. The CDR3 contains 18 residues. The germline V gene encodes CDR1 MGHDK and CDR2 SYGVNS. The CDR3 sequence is CASSEYQDYTRRTDTQYF. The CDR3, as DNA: TGTGCCAGCAGTGAATACCAGGACTATACCCGACGCACAGATACGCAGTATTTT. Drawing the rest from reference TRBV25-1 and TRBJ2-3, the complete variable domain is EADIYQTPRYLVIGTGKKITLECSQTMGHDKMYWYQQDPGMELHLIHYSYGVNSTEKGDLSSESTVSRIRTEHFPLTLESARPSHTSQYLCASSEYQDYTRRTDTQYFGPGTRLTVL.

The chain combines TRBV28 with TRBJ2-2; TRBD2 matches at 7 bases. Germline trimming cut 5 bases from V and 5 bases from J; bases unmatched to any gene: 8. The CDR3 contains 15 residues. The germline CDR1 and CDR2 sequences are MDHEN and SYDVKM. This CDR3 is CASSNRGEGTGELFF. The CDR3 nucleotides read TGTGCCAGCAGTAATAGAGGGGAGGGGACCGGGGAGCTGTTTTTT.

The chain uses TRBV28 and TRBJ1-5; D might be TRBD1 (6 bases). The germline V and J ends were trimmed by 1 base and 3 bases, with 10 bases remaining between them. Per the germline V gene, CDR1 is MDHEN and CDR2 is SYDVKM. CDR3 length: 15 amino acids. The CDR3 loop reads CASSLLGGLNQPQHF. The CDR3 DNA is TGTGCCAGCAGTTTATTAGGGGGACTCAATCAGCCCCAGCATTTT.

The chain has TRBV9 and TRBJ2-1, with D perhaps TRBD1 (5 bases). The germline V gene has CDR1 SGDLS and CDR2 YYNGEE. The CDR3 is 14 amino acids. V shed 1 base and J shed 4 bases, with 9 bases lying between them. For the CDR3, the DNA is TGTGCCAGCAGCGTAAAGGACAAATACAATGAGCAGTTCTTC. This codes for CASSVKDKYNEQFF.

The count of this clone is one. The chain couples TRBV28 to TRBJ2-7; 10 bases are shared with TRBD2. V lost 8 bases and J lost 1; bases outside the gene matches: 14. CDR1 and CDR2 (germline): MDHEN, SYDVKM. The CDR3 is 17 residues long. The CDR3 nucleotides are TGTGCCAGCCTCCCTAATCGAGGACTAGCGGAGTCCTACGAGCAGTACTTC. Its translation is CASLPNRGLAESYEQYF.

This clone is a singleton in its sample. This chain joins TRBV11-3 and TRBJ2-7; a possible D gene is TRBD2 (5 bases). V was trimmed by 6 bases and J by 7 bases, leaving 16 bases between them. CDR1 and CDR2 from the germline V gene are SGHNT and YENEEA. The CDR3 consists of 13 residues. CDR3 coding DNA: TGTGCCAGCAGTAGCAGTCGCCGCGGGGAGCAGTACTTC. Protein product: CASSSSRRGEQYF.

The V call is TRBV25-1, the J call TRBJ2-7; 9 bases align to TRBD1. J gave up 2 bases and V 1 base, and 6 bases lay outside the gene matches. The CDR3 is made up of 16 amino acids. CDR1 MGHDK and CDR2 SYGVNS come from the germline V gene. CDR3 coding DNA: TGTGCCAGCAGTGAATCTCCAGGGGACAGGGCCTACGAGCAGTACTTC. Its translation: CASSESPGDRAYEQYF.

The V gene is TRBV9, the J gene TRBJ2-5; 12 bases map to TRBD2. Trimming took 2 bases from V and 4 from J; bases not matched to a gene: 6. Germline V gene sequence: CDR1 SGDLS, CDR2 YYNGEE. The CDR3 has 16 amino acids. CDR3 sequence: CASSVGGLAGIETQYF. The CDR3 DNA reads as TGTGCCAGCAGCGTGGGAGGACTAGCGGGGATAGAGACCCAGTACTTC.

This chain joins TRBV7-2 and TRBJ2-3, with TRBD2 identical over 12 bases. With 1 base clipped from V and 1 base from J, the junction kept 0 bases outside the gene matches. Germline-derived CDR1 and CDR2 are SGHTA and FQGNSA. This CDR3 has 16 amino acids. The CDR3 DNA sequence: TGTGCCAGCAGCTTAGGACTAGCGGGAGGCACAGATACGCAGTATTTT. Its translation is CASSLGLAGGTDTQYF.

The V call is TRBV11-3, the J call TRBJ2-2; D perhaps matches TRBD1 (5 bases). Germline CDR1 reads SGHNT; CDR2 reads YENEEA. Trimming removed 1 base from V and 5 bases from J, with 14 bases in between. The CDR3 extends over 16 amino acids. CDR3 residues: CASSLVCRVGTGELFF. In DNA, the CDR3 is TGTGCCAGCAGCTTAGTATGCAGGGTGGGAACCGGGGAGCTGTTTTTT. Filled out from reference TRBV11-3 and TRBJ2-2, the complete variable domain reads EAGVVQSPRYKIIEKKQPVAFWCNPISGHNTLYWYLQNLGQGPELLIRYENEEAVDDSQLPKDRFSAERLKGVDSTLKIQPAELGDSAVYLCASSLVCRVGTGELFFGEGSRLTVL.

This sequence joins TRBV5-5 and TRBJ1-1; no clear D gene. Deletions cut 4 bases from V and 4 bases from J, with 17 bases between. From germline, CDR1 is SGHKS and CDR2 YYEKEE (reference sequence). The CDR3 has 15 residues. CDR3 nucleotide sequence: TGTGCCAGCAGCAGCTGGCAGGAGTTTCGCACTGAAGCTTTCTTT. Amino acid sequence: CASSSWQEFRTEAFF.